Sequencing of this TCR beta chain was carried out in a study of T cells in localized non-small cell lung cancer. Whole-study findings and limits: Adjacent lung tissue had a median roughly 62 of the top 100 clones found in the tumor. Measurement of T cell clonality placed uninvolved adjacent lung highest, above the level in tumor.

Produced via immunoSEQ multiplex PCR; TCRdb's table is partial and in-frame only. The data hold 30,000 or so clones, with 80% to 90% observed a single time. Germline V lookup: CDR1 MNHGY, CDR2 SAAAGT. This CDR3 is 19 amino acids long. V was trimmed by 0 bases and J by 2 bases, leaving 22 bases between them. With respect to this clone: The antigen is undetermined.

This specimen consisted of peripheral blood, obtained before any cancer treatment. The sequence derives from a male donor older than 55 with stage I lung adenocarcinoma. This sequence joins TRBV6-8 and TRBJ1-1, with unresolved D. The CDR3 DNA follows: TGTGCCAGCAGTTACTCGATCTCGGAGACACGTCAAATCAACACTGAAGCTTTCTTT. It encodes CASSYSISETRQINTEAFF.